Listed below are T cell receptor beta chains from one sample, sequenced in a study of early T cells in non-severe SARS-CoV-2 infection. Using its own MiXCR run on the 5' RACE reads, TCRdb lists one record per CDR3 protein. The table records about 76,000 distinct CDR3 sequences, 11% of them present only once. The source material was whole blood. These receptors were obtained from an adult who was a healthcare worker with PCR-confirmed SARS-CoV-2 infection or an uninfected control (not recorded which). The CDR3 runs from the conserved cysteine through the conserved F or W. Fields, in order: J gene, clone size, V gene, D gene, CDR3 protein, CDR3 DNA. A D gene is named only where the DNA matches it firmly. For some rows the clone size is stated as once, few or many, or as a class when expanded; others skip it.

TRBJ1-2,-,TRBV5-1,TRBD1,CASSLGQTGSSYTF,TGCGCCAGCAGCCTGGGGCAGACAGGGTCGAGCTACACCTTC
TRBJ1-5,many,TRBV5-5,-,CASSLKWAGPSGQPQHF,TGTGCCAGCAGCTTGAAGTGGGCCGGGCCCTCGGGACAGCCCCAGCATTTT
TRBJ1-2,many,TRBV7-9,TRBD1,CASSLGGQGSGYTF,TGTGCCAGCAGCTTAGGGGGACAGGGAAGCGGCTACACCTTC
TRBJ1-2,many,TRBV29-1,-,CSVAWENWDYGYTF,TGCAGCGTTGCCTGGGAGAATTGGGACTATGGCTACACCTTC
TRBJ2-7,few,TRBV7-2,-,CASSSLQGNEQYF,TGTGCCAGCAGCTCCCTACAGGGAAACGAGCAGTACTTC
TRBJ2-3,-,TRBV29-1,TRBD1,CSVAGQGTDTQYF,TGCAGCGTTGCCGGACAGGGTACCGATACGCAGTATTTT
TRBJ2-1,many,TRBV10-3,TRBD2,CAISVSGTSGVYSSYNEQFF,TGTGCCATCAGTGTCTCCGGGACTAGCGGGGTCTACAGCTCCTACAATGAGCAGTTCTTC
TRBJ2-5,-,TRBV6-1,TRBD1,CASRTLGQGGETQYF,TGTGCCAGCAGGACCCTAGGACAGGGAGGAGAGACCCAGTACTTC
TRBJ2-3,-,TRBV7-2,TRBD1,CASSTSGGTQYF,TGTGCCAGCAGCACATCAGGGGGCACGCAGTATTTT
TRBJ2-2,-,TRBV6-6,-,CASSYSTGELFF,TGTGCCAGCAGTTACTCCACCGGGGAGCTGTTTTTT
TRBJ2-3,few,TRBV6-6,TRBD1,CASSPGSGQGADTQYF,TGTGCCAGCAGCCCCGGGTCCGGACAGGGTGCAGATACGCAGTATTTT
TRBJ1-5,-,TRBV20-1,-,CSAAPGQAMNQPQHF,TGCAGTGCTGCCCCTGGACAAGCCATGAATCAGCCCCAGCATTTT
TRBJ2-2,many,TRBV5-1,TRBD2,CASSPRTSGGANTGELFF,TGCGCCAGCAGCCCGCGGACTAGCGGGGGGGCCAACACCGGGGAGCTGTTTTTT
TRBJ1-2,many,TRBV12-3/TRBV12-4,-,CASSYGAVIRGSNGYTF,TGTGCCAGCAGCTATGGCGCCGTGATCAGGGGATCGAATGGCTACACCTTC
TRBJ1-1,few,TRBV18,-,CASSPSGEVRVFF,TGTGCCAGCTCACCATCGGGGGAGGTGAGGGTTTTCTTT
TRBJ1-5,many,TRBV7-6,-,CASSLGAGASNQPQHF,TGTGCCAGCAGCTTAGGGGCAGGGGCCTCAAATCAGCCCCAGCATTTT
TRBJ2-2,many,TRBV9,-,CASSEALRDTGELFF,TGTGCCAGCAGCGAGGCTCTTCGGGACACCGGGGAGCTGTTTTTT
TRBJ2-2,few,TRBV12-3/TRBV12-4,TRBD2,CASSFGGRSTGELFF,TGTGCCAGCAGTTTCGGGGGGAGGAGCACCGGGGAGCTGTTTTTT
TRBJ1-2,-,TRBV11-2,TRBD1,CASSREGGGGAEYGYTF,TGTGCCAGCAGCAGAGAAGGGGGAGGGGGCGCAGAGTATGGCTACACCTTC
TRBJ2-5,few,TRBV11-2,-,CASSLGVRRETQYF,TGTGCCAGCAGCTTAGGGGTCCGCCGGGAGACCCAGTACTTC
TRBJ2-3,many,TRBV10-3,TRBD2,CAISALSGGATDTQYF,TGTGCCATCAGTGCCCTCAGCGGGGGGGCCACAGATACGCAGTATTTT
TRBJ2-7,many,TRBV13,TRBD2,CASTELAGDEQYF,TGTGCCAGCACCGAGTTGGCGGGAGACGAGCAGTACTTC
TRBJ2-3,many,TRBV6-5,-,CASKLASTDTQYF,TGTGCCAGCAAGCTAGCTAGCACAGATACGCAGTATTTT
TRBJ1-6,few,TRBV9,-,CASSVASSSPLHF,TGTGCCAGCAGCGTAGCGAGCAGTTCACCCCTCCACTTT
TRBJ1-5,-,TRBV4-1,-,CASSWTDYQPQHF,TGCGCCAGCTCTTGGACAGACTATCAGCCCCAGCATTTT
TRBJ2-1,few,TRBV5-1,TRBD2,CASSPLASGGNEQFF,TGCGCCAGCAGCCCCTTGGCTAGCGGGGGCAATGAGCAGTTCTTC
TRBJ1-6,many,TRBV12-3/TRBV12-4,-,CASSFSGSPLHF,TGTGCCAGCAGTTTTTCGGGTTCACCCCTCCACTTT
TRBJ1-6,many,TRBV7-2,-,CASSLGRTRGSPLHF,TGTGCCAGCAGCTTAGGACGGACAAGGGGTTCACCCCTCCACTTT
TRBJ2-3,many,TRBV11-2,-,CASSYGQTSDTQYF,TGTGCCAGCAGCTATGGACAGACTTCAGATACGCAGTATTTT
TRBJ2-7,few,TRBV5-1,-,CASSFRETYEQYF,TGCGCCAGCAGCTTCAGGGAAACCTACGAGCAGTACTTC
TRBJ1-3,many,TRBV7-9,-,CASSLEPGNTIYF,TGTGCCAGCAGCTTAGAGCCCGGAAACACCATATATTTT
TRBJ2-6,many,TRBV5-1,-,CASSLGSGANVLTF,TGCGCCAGCAGCTTGGGCTCCGGGGCCAACGTCCTGACTTTC
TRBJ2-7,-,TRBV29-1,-,CNQYEQYF,TGCAACCAGTACGAGCAGTACTTC
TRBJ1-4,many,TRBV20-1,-,CSATTDSWEKLFF,TGCAGTGCCACAACGGACAGTTGGGAAAAACTGTTTTTT
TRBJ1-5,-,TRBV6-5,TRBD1,CASSLQGGNQPQHF,TGTGCCAGCAGTTTGCAGGGGGGCAATCAGCCCCAGCATTTT
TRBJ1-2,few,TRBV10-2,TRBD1,CASRDRGLGGYTF,TGCGCCAGCAGAGACAGGGGGCTGGGAGGCTACACCTTC
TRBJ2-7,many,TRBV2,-,CASSEGGPTYEQYF,TGTGCCAGCAGTGAAGGGGGGCCTACCTACGAGCAGTACTTC